This T cell receptor beta chain was sequenced during a study of T cell clonotyping in hematopoietic cell transplantation. The length of the CDR3 is 12 residues. Germline CDR1 is MNHEY and CDR2 is SVGAGI. The V gene end was trimmed by 2 bases and the J gene end by 8 bases; junction bases not matched to a gene: 1. TCRdb keeps only in-frame clones here, not all; method: immunoSEQ multiplex PCR. Of approximately 13,000 clones in the sample, about 86% were seen once. The J gene is TRBJ1-1, the V gene TRBV6-5; 8 bases are shared with TRBD1. This TCR came from a female patient aged 40-50 years who had an allogeneic stem cell transplant from a related donor, so T cells may come from the graft donor. Some clones in this sample may be carry-over from other donors' samples. Source: PBMCs, taken 100 days after allogeneic stem cell transplant. CDR3 nucleotides: TGTGCCAGCAGTTACCGGACAGGGGAAGCTTTCTTT. Its translation is CASSYRTGEAFF.